Below, 18 T cell receptor beta chains from the same sample are listed, as sequenced in a study of diagnostic markers for celiac disease. TCRdb reprocessed the reads; each CDR3 protein has one entry and no DNA is given. Its listing shows roughly 440 distinct CDR3 sequences. Specimen: either unsorted cells or a sorted T cell fraction (not recorded which). The receptor set was obtained from a human donor.

This clonotype is called large based on its frequency. The chain has TRBV5-1 and TRBJ1-2. The CDR3 length is 14 residues. CDR1 SGHRS and CDR2 YFSETQ come from the germline V gene. CDR3 residues: CASSLTAQNYGYTF.

This clonotype ranks as large in terms of frequency. The rearrangement uses TRBV29-1 and TRBJ2-1; absent DNA, TCRdb's TRBD1 call cannot be checked. This CDR3 comprises 13 residues. Germline lookup yields CDR1 SQVTM and CDR2 ANQGSEA. The CDR3 region is CSVGRDPYNEQFF.

This clonotype is labeled large based on frequency. The rearrangement joins TRBV19 to TRBJ1-1. Germline V gene lookup returns CDR1 LNHDA and CDR2 SQIVND (reference sequence). CDR3 length: 11 residues. CDR3 protein: CASSWDLTPFF.

This clonotype counts as medium-sized by frequency. The chain is built from TRBV12-3 or TRBV12-4 and TRBJ1-1; TCRdb's D call of TRBD1 is untestable without DNA. The CDR3 is made up of 12 amino acids. CDR3: CASSFWGVRAFF.

Its frequency marks this clonotype as medium-sized (0.01 to 0.1%). This chain connects TRBV12-5 to TRBJ2-2; TCRdb's D call, TRBD1, is unchecked because there is no DNA. CDR3 length equals 13 residues. Germline V CDR1 and CDR2: LGHNT, FRNRAP. The chain's CDR3 is CASRGNGIGELFF.

This clonotype is identified as large (0.1 to 1%) from frequency. This chain connects TRBV7-9 to TRBJ1-5. CDR3 length: 17 amino acids. The germline V gene encodes CDR1 SEHNR and CDR2 FQNEAQ (reference sequence). The CDR3 loop is CASSLSVNTGNNQPQHF.

This clonotype ranks as large in terms of frequency. The V and J genes are TRBV29-1 and TRBJ2-1; TCRdb outputs TRBD1, but without DNA this stays unchecked. Per germline, CDR1 SQVTM and CDR2 ANQGSEA. The CDR3 is 15 residues long. CDR3 protein: CSVGGGQGAYNEQFF.

This clonotype is called large (0.1 to 1%) based on its frequency. The rearrangement joins TRBV6-2 or TRBV6-3 to TRBJ2-7. The germline V gene has CDR1 MNHEY and CDR2 SVGEGT. This CDR3 region has 15 residues. This CDR3 reads CASSYSKFQAPEQYF.

This clonotype is labeled medium-sized based on frequency. The chain carries TRBV19 and TRBJ1-1; lacking DNA, the TRBD1 call made by TCRdb goes unchecked. The CDR3 is made up of 14 amino acids. Germline V gene sequence: CDR1 LNHDA, CDR2 SQIVND (reference sequence). This CDR3 is CASSIVTGMPEAFF.

According to its frequency, this clonotype is large (0.1 to 1%). The gene calls are TRBV7-9 and TRBJ2-7. CDR1 is SEHNR, CDR2 FQNEAQ, per germline (reference sequence). CDR3 length: 13 residues. The CDR3 region is CASSLARISEQYF.

This clonotype is classed as large by frequency. V usage is TRBV12-3 or TRBV12-4 and J usage is TRBJ2-2; TCRdb's assignment of TRBD1 cannot be checked, as there is no DNA. This CDR3 is built from 16 residues. The CDR3 sequence is CASSPPGSTAAGELFF.

Frequency places this clonotype as large (0.1 to 1%). V gene TRBV19 combines with J gene TRBJ2-2. Germline CDR1 and CDR2: LNHDA and SQIVND (reference sequence). There are 13 residues in the CDR3. CDR3: CASCGVHTGELFF.

This clonotype is labeled large based on frequency. The V gene is TRBV5-1, the J gene TRBJ1-1; TCRdb lists TRBD1, though no DNA is available to test this call. The V gene's germline CDR1 is SGHRS and CDR2 YFSETQ. This CDR3 contains 14 residues. The CDR3 reads CASSQGGRNTEAFF.

Measured by frequency, this clonotype is large. The V gene is TRBV27, the J gene TRBJ1-6. This CDR3 comprises 12 residues. Per germline, CDR1 MNHEY and CDR2 SMNVEV (reference sequence). CDR3 sequence: CASSPINSPLHF.

This clonotype is hyperexpanded by frequency. The rearrangement links TRBV2 to TRBJ1-6. Germline V CDR1 and CDR2: SNHLY, FYNNEI. CDR3 length: 14 amino acids. CDR3 amino acids: CASSDVAGRSPLHF.

This clonotype is labeled medium-sized (0.01 to 0.1%) based on frequency. CDR3 region: CASSPPRASSYEQYF. V is TRBV18 and J is TRBJ2-7; TCRdb reports TRBD2, a call that lacks DNA to check it against. Germline lookup yields CDR1 KGHSH and CDR2 LQKENI. The CDR3 has 15 residues.

The V and J genes are TRBV25-1 and TRBJ2-1. The germline gives CDR1 MGHDK, CDR2 SYGVNS. The CDR3 is 12 residues long. The CDR3 spells CASSDHYNEQFF.

This clonotype shows up as medium-sized by frequency. The rearrangement links TRBV5-1 to TRBJ1-4; there is no DNA to check the TCRdb D call of TRBD1. This CDR3 comprises 14 residues. The germline CDR1 and CDR2 sequences are SGHRS and YFSETQ. The CDR3: CASTPDSTNEKLFF.